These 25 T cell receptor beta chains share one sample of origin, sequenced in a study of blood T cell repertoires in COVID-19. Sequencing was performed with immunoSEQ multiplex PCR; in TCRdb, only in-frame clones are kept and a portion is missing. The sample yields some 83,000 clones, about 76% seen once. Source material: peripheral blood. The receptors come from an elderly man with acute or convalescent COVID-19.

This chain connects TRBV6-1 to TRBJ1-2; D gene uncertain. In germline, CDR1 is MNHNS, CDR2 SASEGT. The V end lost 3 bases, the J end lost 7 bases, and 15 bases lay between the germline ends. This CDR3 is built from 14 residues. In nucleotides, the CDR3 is TGTGCCAGCAGTGAGACTAAGGGTTTAGGTGGCTACACCTTC. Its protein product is CASSETKGLGGYTF.

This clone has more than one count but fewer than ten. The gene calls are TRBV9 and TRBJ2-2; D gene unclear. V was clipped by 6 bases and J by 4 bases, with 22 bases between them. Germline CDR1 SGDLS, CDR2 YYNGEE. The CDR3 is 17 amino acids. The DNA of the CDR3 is TGTGCCAGCACGACGGAGAAGGCTCTCCTTGGCACCGGGGAGCTGTTTTTT. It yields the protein CASTTEKALLGTGELFF.

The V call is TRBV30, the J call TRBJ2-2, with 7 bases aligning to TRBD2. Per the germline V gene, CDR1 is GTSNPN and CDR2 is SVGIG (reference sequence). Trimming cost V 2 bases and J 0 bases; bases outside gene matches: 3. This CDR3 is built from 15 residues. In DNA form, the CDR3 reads TGTGCCTGGAGTTTTGGGGGGGCGAACACCGGGGAGCTGTTTTTT. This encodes CAWSFGGANTGELFF.

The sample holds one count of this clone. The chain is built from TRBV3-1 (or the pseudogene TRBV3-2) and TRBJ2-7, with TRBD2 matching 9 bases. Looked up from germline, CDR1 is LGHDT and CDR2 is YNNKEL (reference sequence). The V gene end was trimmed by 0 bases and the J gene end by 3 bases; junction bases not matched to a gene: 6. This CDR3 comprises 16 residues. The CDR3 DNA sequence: TGTGCCAGCAGCCAAGATCTGGCTAGCGGGATCTACGAGCAGTACTTC. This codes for CASSQDLASGIYEQYF.

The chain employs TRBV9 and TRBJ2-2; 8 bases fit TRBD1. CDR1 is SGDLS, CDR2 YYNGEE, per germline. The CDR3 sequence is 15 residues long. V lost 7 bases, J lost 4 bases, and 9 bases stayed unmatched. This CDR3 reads CASCWGQDPTGELFF. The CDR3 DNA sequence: TGTGCCAGCTGTTGGGGACAGGACCCCACCGGGGAGCTGTTTTTT. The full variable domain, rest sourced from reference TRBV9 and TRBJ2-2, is DSGVTQTPKHLITATGQRVTLRCSPRSGDLSVYWYQQSLDQGLQFLIQYYNGEERAKGNILERFSAQQFPDLHSELNLSSLELGDSALYFCASCWGQDPTGELFFGEGSRLTVL.

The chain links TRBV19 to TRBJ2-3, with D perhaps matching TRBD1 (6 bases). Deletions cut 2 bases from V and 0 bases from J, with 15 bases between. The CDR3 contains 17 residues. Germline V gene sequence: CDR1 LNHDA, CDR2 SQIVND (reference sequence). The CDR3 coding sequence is TGTGCCAGTAGTATACAGGGGATACAGGCGAGCACAGATACGCAGTATTTT. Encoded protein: CASSIQGIQASTDTQYF. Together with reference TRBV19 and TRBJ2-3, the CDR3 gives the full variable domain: DGGITQSPKYLFRKEGQNVTLSCEQNLNHDAMYWYRQDPGQGLRLIYYSQIVNDFQKGDIAEGYSVSREKKESFPLTVTSAQKNPTAFYLCASSIQGIQASTDTQYFGPGTRLTVL.

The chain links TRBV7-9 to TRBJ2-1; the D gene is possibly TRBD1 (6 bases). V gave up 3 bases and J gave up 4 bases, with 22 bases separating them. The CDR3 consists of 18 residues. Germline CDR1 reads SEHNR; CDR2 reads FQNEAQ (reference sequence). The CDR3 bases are TGTGCCAGCAGCTTTTACCAGGGGCAATTCCCCCCTTACAATGAGCAGTTCTTC. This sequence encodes CASSFYQGQFPPYNEQFF.

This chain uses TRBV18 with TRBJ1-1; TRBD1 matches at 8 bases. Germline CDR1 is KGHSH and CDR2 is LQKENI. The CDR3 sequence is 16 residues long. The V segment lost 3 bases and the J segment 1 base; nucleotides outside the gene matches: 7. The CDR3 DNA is TGTGCCAGCTCACCTGGACAGGGACGGGGGAACACTGAAGCTTTCTTT. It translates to CASSPGQGRGNTEAFF.

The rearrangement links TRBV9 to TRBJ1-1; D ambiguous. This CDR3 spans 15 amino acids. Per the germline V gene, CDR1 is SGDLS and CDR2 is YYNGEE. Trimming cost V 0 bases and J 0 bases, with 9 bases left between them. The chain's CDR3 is CASSVGGPLNTEAFF. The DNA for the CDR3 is TGTGCCAGCAGCGTAGGAGGTCCGTTGAACACTGAAGCTTTCTTT.

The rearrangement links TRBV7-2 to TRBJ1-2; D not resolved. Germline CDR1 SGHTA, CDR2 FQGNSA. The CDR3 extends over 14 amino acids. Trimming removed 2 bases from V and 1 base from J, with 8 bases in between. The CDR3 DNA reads TGTGCCAGCAGCTTAAACCGGGATAACTATGGCTACACCTTC. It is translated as CASSLNRDNYGYTF. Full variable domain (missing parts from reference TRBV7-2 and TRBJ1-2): GAGVSQSPSNKVTEKGKDVELRCDPISGHTALYWYRQSLGQGLEFLIYFQGNSAPDKSGLPSDRFSAERTGGSVSTLTIQRTQQEDSAVYLCASSLNRDNYGYTFGSGTRLTVV.

This CDR3 is CASSRSSYNEQFF. CDR3 nucleotides: TGTGCCAGCAGCCGGAGCTCCTACAATGAGCAGTTCTTC. This sequence joins TRBV3-1 (or the pseudogene TRBV3-2) and TRBJ2-1, with D unclear. This CDR3 is built from 13 residues. CDR1 is LGHDT and CDR2 is YNNKEL in the germline V gene (reference sequence). V was trimmed by 4 bases and J by 0 bases, leaving 4 bases between them.

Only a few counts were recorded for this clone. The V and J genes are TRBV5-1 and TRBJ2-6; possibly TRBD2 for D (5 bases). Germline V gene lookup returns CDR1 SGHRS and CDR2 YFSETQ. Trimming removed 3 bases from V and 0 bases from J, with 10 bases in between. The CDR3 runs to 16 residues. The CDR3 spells CASSSRGFSGANVLTF. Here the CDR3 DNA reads TGCGCCAGCAGCTCCCGGGGTTTCTCTGGGGCCAACGTCCTGACTTTC.

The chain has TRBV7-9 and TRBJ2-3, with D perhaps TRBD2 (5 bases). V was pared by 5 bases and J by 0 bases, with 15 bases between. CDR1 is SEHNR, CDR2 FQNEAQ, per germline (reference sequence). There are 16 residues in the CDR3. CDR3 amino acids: CASSPKLGLSTDTQYF. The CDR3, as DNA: TGTGCCAGCAGCCCAAAACTAGGTTTGAGCACAGATACGCAGTATTTT.

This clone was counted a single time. In DNA form, the CDR3 reads TGTGCCAGCTCACCATTGGACACCCACGAGCAGTACTTC. Amino acid sequence: CASSPLDTHEQYF. This sequence joins TRBV18 and TRBJ2-7, with D possibly TRBD1 on 5 matching bases. The germline V and J ends were trimmed by 2 bases and 5 bases, with 10 bases remaining between them. The CDR3 covers 13 residues. CDR1 and CDR2 (germline): KGHSH, LQKENI.

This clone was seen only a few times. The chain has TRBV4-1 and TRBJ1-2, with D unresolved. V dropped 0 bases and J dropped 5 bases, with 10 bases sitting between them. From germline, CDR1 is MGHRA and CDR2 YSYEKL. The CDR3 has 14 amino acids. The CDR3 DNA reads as TGCGCCAGCAGCCAAGATCGAGCCCATTATGGCTACACCTTC. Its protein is CASSQDRAHYGYTF.

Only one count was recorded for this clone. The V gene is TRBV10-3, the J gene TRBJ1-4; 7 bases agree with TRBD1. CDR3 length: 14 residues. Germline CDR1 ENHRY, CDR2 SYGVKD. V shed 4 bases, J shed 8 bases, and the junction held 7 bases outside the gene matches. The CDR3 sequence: CAISGQGGQEKLFF. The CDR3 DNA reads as TGTGCCATCAGTGGACAGGGCGGGCAGGAAAAACTGTTTTTT.

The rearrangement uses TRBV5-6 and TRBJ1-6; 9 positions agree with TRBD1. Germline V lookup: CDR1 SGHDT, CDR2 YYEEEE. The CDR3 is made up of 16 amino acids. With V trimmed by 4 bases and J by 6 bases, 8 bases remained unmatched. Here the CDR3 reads CASSRVLGQGNSPLHF. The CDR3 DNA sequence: TGTGCCAGCAGCCGGGTCTTGGGACAGGGTAATTCACCCCTCCACTTT. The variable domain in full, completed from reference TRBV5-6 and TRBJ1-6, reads DAGVTQSPTHLIKTRGQQVTLRCSPKSGHDTVSWYQQALGQGPQFIFQYYEEEERQRGNFPDRFSGHQFPNYSSELNVNALLLGDSALYLCASSRVLGQGNSPLHFGNGTRLTVT.

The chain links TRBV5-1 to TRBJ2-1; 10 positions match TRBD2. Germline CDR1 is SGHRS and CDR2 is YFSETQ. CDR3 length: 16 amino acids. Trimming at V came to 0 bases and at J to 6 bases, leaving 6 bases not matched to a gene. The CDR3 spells CASSLDLAGAGNEQFF. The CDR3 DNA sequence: TGCGCCAGCAGCTTGGACCTAGCGGGAGCAGGCAATGAGCAGTTCTTC. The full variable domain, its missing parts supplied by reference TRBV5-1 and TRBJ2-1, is KAGVTQTPRYLIKTRGQQVTLSCSPISGHRSVSWYQQTPGQGLQFLFEYFSETQRNKGNFPGRFSGRQFSNSRSEMNVSTLELGDSALYLCASSLDLAGAGNEQFFGPGTRLTVL.

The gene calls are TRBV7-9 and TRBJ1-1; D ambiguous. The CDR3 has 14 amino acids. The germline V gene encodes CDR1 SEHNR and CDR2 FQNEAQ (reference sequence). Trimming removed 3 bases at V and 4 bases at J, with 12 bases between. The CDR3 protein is CASSFPRPGTEAFF. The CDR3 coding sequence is TGTGCCAGCAGCTTTCCTCGCCCGGGCACTGAAGCTTTCTTT.

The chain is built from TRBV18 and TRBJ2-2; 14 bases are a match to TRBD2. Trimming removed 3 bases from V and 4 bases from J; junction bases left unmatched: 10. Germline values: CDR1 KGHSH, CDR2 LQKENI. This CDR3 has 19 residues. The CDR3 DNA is TGTGCCAGCTCACCTAAGGGACTAGCGGGAGTCTCTGGCACCGGGGAGCTGTTTTTT. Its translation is CASSPKGLAGVSGTGELFF.

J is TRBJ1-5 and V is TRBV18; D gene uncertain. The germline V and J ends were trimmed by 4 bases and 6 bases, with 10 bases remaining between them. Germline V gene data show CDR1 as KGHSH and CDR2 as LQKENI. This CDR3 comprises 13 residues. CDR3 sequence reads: CASSLDSGQPQHF. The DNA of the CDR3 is TGTGCCAGCTCACTTGATAGTGGTCAGCCCCAGCATTTT.

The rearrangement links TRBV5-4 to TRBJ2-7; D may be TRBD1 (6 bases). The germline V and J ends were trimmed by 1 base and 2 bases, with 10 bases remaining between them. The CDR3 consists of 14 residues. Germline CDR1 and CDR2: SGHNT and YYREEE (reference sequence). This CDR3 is CASSLKAGAYEQYF. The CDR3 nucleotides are TGTGCCAGCAGCTTGAAAGCAGGGGCCTACGAGCAGTACTTC.

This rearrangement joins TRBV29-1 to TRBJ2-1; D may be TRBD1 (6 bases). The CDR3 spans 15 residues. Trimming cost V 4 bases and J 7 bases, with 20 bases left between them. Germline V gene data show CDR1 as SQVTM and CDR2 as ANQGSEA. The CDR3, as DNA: TGCAGCGTTGTTACGCCCCCGGACAGCCGAAATGAGCAGTTCTTC. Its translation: CSVVTPPDSRNEQFF.

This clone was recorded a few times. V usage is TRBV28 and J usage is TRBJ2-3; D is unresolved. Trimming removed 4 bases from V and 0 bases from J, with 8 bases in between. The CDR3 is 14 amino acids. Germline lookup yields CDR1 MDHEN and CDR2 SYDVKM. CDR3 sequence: CASSSETSTDTQYF. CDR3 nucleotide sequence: TGTGCCAGCAGTTCCGAAACTAGCACAGATACGCAGTATTTT.

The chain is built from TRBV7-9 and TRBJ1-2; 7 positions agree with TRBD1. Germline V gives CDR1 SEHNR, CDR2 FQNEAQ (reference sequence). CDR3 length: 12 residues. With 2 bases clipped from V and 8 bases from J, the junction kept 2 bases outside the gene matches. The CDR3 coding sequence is TGTGCCAGCAGCTTAACAGGGGAGGGCTACACCTTC. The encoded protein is CASSLTGEGYTF.